The source of this T cell receptor beta chain is a study of blood T cell repertoires in COVID-19. As for the study in general: Samples of COVID-19 (acute and convalescent) were obtained from the United States, Italy and Spain. PBMCs, B-cell-depleted T cells, or T cells provided the cDNA or gDNA that made up the material.

The repertoire was sequenced with immunoSEQ multiplex PCR; TCRdb's copy has only in-frame clones and lacks some. Counted here are about 170,000 clones, roughly four fifths occurring once; the ten biggest clones make up approximately 2%. Trimming took off 4 bases at V and 2 bases at J, with 9 bases between the two ends. The CDR3 is made up of 13 amino acids. Looked up from germline, CDR1 is SGHRS and CDR2 is YFSETQ. The sequencing sample was made of peripheral blood. The genes are TRBV5-1 and TRBJ1-2, with a possible D match to TRBD1 (5 bases). This TCR was recovered from a woman aged 80 or over with acute or convalescent COVID-19. The CDR3 DNA reads TGCGCCAGCAGCAGTTCAGGGAACTATGGCTACACCTTC. Translation: CASSSSGNYGYTF.